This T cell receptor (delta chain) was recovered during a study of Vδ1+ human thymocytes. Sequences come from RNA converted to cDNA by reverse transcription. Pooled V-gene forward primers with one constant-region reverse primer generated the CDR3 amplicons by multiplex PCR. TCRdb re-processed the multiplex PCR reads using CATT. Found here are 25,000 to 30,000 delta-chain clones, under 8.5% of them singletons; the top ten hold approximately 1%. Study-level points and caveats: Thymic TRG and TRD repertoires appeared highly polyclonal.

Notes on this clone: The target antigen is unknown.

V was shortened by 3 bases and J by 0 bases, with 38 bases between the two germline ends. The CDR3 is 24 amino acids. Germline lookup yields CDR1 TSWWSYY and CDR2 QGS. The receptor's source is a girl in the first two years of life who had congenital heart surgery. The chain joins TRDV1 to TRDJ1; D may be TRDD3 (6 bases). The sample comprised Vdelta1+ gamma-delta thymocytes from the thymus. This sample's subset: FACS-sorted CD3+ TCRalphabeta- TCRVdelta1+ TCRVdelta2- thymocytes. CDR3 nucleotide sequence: TGTGCTCTTGGGGAGAAAATCGCTCCCGGCTCCGAAAAGGTCTGGGGATCAAACACCGATAAACTCATCTTT. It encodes CALGEKIAPGSEKVWGSNTDKLIF.